The 12 T cell receptor beta chains below come from one sample, sequenced in a study of T cell repertoires in cytomegalovirus infection. MiXCR, applied by TCRdb to the reads, yields one record per CDR3 protein. The sample yields about 340,000 distinct CDR3 sequences, almost 30% seen once. These receptors are not linked to any known antigen. Sequencing used cultured PBMCs, obtained from culture after CMV antigen stimulation. Receptor source: a human donor in good health (CMV status not recorded). Some clones in this sample may be carry-over from other donors' samples.

This rearrangement joins TRBV20-1 to TRBJ1-3; 9 nucleotides align to TRBD1. The CDR3 has 12 amino acids. The V segment lost 6 bases and the J segment 4 bases; nucleotides outside the gene matches: 1. Germline-derived CDR1 and CDR2 are DFQATT and SNEGSKA (reference sequence). The DNA of the CDR3 is TGCAGTGCCGGGACAGGGGGAAACACCATATATTTT. Translation gives CSAGTGGNTIYF.

This chain joins TRBV19 and TRBJ2-3; D is ambiguous. The CDR3 loop spans 14 amino acids. V gave up 5 bases and J gave up 5 bases, with 14 bases separating them. Germline V gives CDR1 LNHDA, CDR2 SQIVND (reference sequence). DNA for the CDR3: TGTGCCAGTAGTCCCTCCTCGAAAGAAGATACGCAGTATTTT. Amino acids: CASSPSSKEDTQYF.

This clonotype was detected many times. The rearrangement links TRBV19 to TRBJ1-5; 12 positions agree with TRBD1. V lost 4 bases and J lost 7; bases outside the gene matches: 8. Looked up from germline, CDR1 is LNHDA and CDR2 is SQIVND (reference sequence). This CDR3 is built from 16 residues. CDR3 DNA sequence: TGTGCCAGTAGTACCCAGGGACAGGGGGCTTACCAGCCCCAGCATTTT. Protein product: CASSTQGQGAYQPQHF.

In this sample, this clonotype turned up a few times. The chain couples TRBV12-3 or TRBV12-4 to TRBJ1-2, with D uncertain. Trimming pared 6 bases from V and 4 bases from J, leaving 12 bases between. The CDR3 is 13 amino acids. The CDR3 sequence: CASRSGGSYGYTF. The CDR3 coding sequence is TGTGCCAGCAGATCTGGTGGAAGCTATGGCTACACCTTC.

This clonotype was detected only once. The CDR3 loop reads CASRLLSGRAETQYF. CDR3 coding DNA: TGTGCCAGCAGACTATTAAGCGGGAGGGCCGAGACCCAGTACTTC. The chain has TRBV6-1 and TRBJ2-5; 10 bases agree with TRBD2. V shed 6 bases and J 5 bases; nucleotides not matched to a gene: 9. The V gene's germline CDR1 is MNHNS and CDR2 SASEGT. This CDR3 is built from 15 residues.

This clonotype was seen at least ten times. The chain joins TRBV13 to TRBJ1-6; D call uncertain. This CDR3 region has 12 residues. With 7 bases removed from V and 7 bases from J, the gap between germline ends came to 8 bases. Germline CDR1 PRHDT, CDR2 FYEKMQ (reference sequence). The CDR3 nucleotides are TGTGCCAGCACCTTGAGGAATTCACCCCTCCACTTT. Protein: CASTLRNSPLHF.

CDR3 DNA: TGTGCCACCAGTCCACCCAGGGAACACGGGATAGCCAAAAACATTCAGTACTTC. Amino acid sequence: CATSPPREHGIAKNIQYF. This chain connects TRBV24-1 to TRBJ2-4; perhaps D is TRBD1 or TRBD2 (5 bases each). Trimming removed 6 bases from V and 0 bases from J, with 20 bases in between. Looked up from germline, CDR1 is KGHDR and CDR2 is SFDVKD. The CDR3 runs to 18 residues.

This clonotype has just a few counts. The rearrangement joins TRBV19 to TRBJ2-4; D is perhaps TRBD1 (5 bases). The CDR3 loop spans 14 amino acids. Germline V gene sequence: CDR1 LNHDA, CDR2 SQIVND (reference sequence). The V end was cut by 8 bases, the J end by 0 bases, with 11 bases between. The DNA for the CDR3 is TGTGCCAGTGTGGACAAACTAGCCAAAAACATTCAGTACTTC. It translates to CASVDKLAKNIQYF.

The J gene is TRBJ2-1, the V gene TRBV5-1, with D possibly being TRBD2 (6 bases). Germline V gives CDR1 SGHRS, CDR2 YFSETQ. V lost 2 bases, J lost 8 bases, and 14 bases lay in between. The CDR3 spans 14 residues. CDR3 sequence: CASSFRREVDEQFF. The CDR3 nucleotides read TGCGCCAGCAGCTTCCGCAGGGAGGTGGATGAGCAGTTCTTC.

For the CDR3, the DNA is TGCGCCAGCAGCCAACGGCCCGGGGGAAACTACGAGCAGTACTTC. It encodes CASSQRPGGNYEQYF. The chain uses TRBV4-1 and TRBJ2-7; D is possibly TRBD2 (6 bases). The CDR3 has 15 amino acids. Trimming took 2 bases from V and 3 from J, leaving 14 bases between them. Germline values: CDR1 MGHRA, CDR2 YSYEKL.

The V gene is TRBV10-3, the J gene TRBJ1-2; D not certain. Trimming stripped 6 bases from V and 4 bases from J, with 6 bases between. Germline V gene lookup returns CDR1 ENHRY and CDR2 SYGVKD. The CDR3 is made up of 11 amino acids. CDR3 in DNA: TGTGCCATCAGGCAAGTCTATGGCTACACCTTC. Its protein is CAIRQVYGYTF.

This clonotype was detected many times. The chain joins TRBV7-3 to TRBJ2-1; 12 positions agree with TRBD2. Germline CDR1 reads SGHTA; CDR2 reads FQGTGA. The length of the CDR3 is 13 residues. V lost 5 bases, J lost 10 bases, and 3 bases stayed unmatched. The CDR3 is CASSLAGGREQFF. In DNA form, the CDR3 reads TGTGCCAGCAGCCTAGCGGGAGGGCGGGAGCAGTTCTTC.